What follows are 30 T cell receptor beta chains derived from one specimen sequenced in a study of spatial heterogeneity in lung cancer. Findings of the study overall: Tumor mutation count correlated with how many alpha and beta TCRs expanded intratumorally.

Via MiXCR, TCRdb re-called the 5' RACE reads, giving one row per CDR3 protein. The repertoire includes about 14,000 distinct CDR3 sequences, about 4.4% of them detected once, and roughly 18% sits in the top ten. Their cognate antigens are unknown. The time point is: sample taken at primary tumor resection. The sequences come from lung tumor tissue, collected at surgery. The receptors come from a female donor with early-stage non-small cell lung cancer.

This clonotype ranks as medium-sized. The chain has TRBV6-1 and TRBJ2-1; TRBD1 matches at 10 bases. The trim removed 1 base at V and 7 bases at J, leaving 4 bases unmatched. This CDR3 region has 15 residues. The germline V gene encodes CDR1 MNHNS and CDR2 SASEGT. CDR3 DNA sequence: TGTGCCAGCAGTGAAGGGACAGGGGGAATGAATGAGCAGTTCTTC. This encodes CASSEGTGGMNEQFF.

This clonotype occurred many times. The rearrangement links TRBV3-1 to TRBJ2-3; 9 nucleotides agree with TRBD2. This CDR3 region has 16 residues. Germline CDR1 LGHDT, CDR2 YNNKEL (reference sequence). J gave up 2 bases and V 4 bases, and 7 bases lay outside the gene matches. The CDR3 loop is CASSPRTSAHTDTQYF. For the CDR3, the DNA is TGTGCCAGCAGCCCGCGGACTAGCGCGCACACAGATACGCAGTATTTT.

This clonotype was detected only once. A much larger clone is a single base away; this may be a read error. The CDR3 DNA is TGTGCCAGCAGGCCTGTAAGTCAGACCTCCAATGAGCAGTTCTTC. Its translation: CASRPVSQTSNEQFF. This chain links TRBV12-3 or TRBV12-4 with TRBJ2-1; no reliable D call. The CDR3 has 15 amino acids. V was shortened by 6 bases and J by 6 bases, with 18 bases between the two germline ends.

This clonotype was seen repeatedly, ten times or more. This chain connects TRBV20-1 to TRBJ1-6; 9 bases line up with TRBD1. From germline, CDR1 is DFQATT and CDR2 SNEGSKA (reference sequence). The ends lost 1 base at V and 9 bases at J; junction bases unmatched: 10. The CDR3 loop spans 16 amino acids. Here the CDR3 reads CSARAGDREFGSPLHF. The DNA of the CDR3 is TGCAGTGCTAGAGCTGGGGACAGGGAGTTTGGTTCACCCCTCCACTTT.

The table lists this clonotype with many counts. This CDR3 reads CSASTNPGEKGLAGGKETQYF. For the CDR3, the DNA is TGCAGTGCTAGTACCAACCCCGGCGAGAAGGGACTAGCGGGGGGCAAAGAGACCCAGTACTTC. This chain joins TRBV20-1 and TRBJ2-5; 15 positions match TRBD2. Germline assignment: CDR1 DFQATT and CDR2 SNEGSKA (reference sequence). Unmatched junction bases numbered 20, after V lost 3 bases and J lost 3 bases. There are 21 residues in the CDR3.

The rearrangement uses TRBV6-2 or TRBV6-3 and TRBJ1-2, with TRBD1 matching 9 bases. Germline-derived CDR1 and CDR2 are MNHEY and SVGEGT. The CDR3 sequence is 15 residues long. Trimming removed 3 bases from V and 5 bases from J; junction bases left unmatched: 7. CDR3 DNA: TGTGCCAGCAGTTATTCGACAGGGGGAAGATATGGCTACACCTTC. It codes for CASSYSTGGRYGYTF.

The chain employs TRBV6-2 or TRBV6-3 and TRBJ1-4; TRBD1 matches at 10 bases. This CDR3 comprises 15 residues. Per germline, CDR1 MNHEY and CDR2 SVGEGT. Unmatched junction bases numbered 9, after V lost 6 bases and J lost 8 bases. CDR3 DNA: TGTGCCAGCAGCTCGGGACAGGGGCGGCGGGAAAAACTGTTTTTT. Protein: CASSSGQGRREKLFF.

This clonotype was seen at least ten times. The V gene is TRBV6-2 or TRBV6-3, the J gene TRBJ1-1; D not resolved. Germline V lookup: CDR1 MNHEY, CDR2 SVGEGT. The CDR3 length is 14 residues. V was trimmed by 2 bases and J by 1 base, leaving 8 bases between them. The CDR3 region has the DNA TGTGCCAGCAGTTACCAACCTAGGAACACTGAAGCTTTCTTT. This codes for CASSYQPRNTEAFF.

This clonotype was seen ten or more times. V gene TRBV19 combines with J gene TRBJ2-3; D might be TRBD2 (5 bases). The CDR3 sequence is 14 residues long. Trimming took off 1 base at V and 6 bases at J, with 11 bases between the two ends. Germline values: CDR1 LNHDA, CDR2 SQIVND (reference sequence). For the CDR3, the DNA is TGTGCCAGTAGTATAGTTTCACTAGGCGATACGCAGTATTTT. This encodes CASSIVSLGDTQYF.

This clonotype was counted at least ten times. The chain recombines TRBV7-9 with TRBJ1-4, with D possibly TRBD1 on 5 matching bases. Germline V CDR1 and CDR2: SEHNR, FQNEAQ (reference sequence). Between the trimmed V and J ends, which lost 0 bases and 10 bases, there was a span of 15 bases. The CDR3 runs 15 residues. The CDR3 DNA follows: TGTGCCAGCAGCTTAGCTTTGGCAGGGAGCCCAAAACTGTTTTTT. The encoded protein is CASSLALAGSPKLFF.

For this clonotype: One junction end disagrees with the germline gene, perhaps due to a read error. This chain links TRBV14 with TRBJ2-7; 9 bases are a match to TRBD1. The CDR3 is 13 amino acids. Germline V gene data show CDR1 as SGHDN and CDR2 as FVKESK. The CDR3 bases are TGTGCCAGCAGCCAAGGGGACAGGGAGGAAAGGCATTTC. Its protein product is CASSQGDREERHF.

This clonotype has a count of ten or more. V usage is TRBV12-3 or TRBV12-4 and J usage is TRBJ2-7; D assignment may be TRBD1 or TRBD2 (5 bases each). The CDR3 length is 13 residues. Trimming removed 7 bases at V and 2 bases at J, with 12 bases between. The CDR3 region is CASKGTGPYEQYF. The CDR3 DNA reads as TGTGCCAGCAAGGGGACCGGACCCTACGAGCAGTACTTC.

This clonotype was found many times. The chain employs TRBV18 and TRBJ2-7, with D possibly matching TRBD1 (6 bases). Germline CDR1 KGHSH, CDR2 LQKENI. The CDR3 contains 15 residues. The V and J ends lost 2 bases and 2 bases respectively, with 13 bases between them. CDR3: CASSPTSRGPYEQYF. CDR3 DNA sequence: TGTGCCAGCTCACCAACCAGCAGGGGTCCCTACGAGCAGTACTTC.

This clonotype was counted at least ten times. This sequence joins TRBV5-4 and TRBJ1-6; tentatively, D is TRBD1 (5 bases). Deletions cut 4 bases from V and 10 bases from J, with 12 bases between. In germline, CDR1 is SGHNT, CDR2 YYREEE (reference sequence). The CDR3 covers 13 residues. CDR3 amino acids: CASSQWQGSPLHF. DNA of the CDR3: TGTGCCAGCAGCCAATGGCAGGGATCACCCCTCCACTTT.

There are many counts of this clonotype. The chain carries TRBV5-1 and TRBJ2-7; TRBD1 agrees at 7 bases. CDR1 is SGHRS, CDR2 YFSETQ, per germline. Unmatched junction bases numbered 16, after V lost 5 bases and J lost 11 bases. CDR3 length: 14 amino acids. CDR3 amino acids: CASSAGTDPDTKYF. DNA of the CDR3: TGCGCCAGCAGTGCCGGGACAGACCCAGATACGAAGTACTTC. The complete variable domain, with remaining parts taken from reference TRBV5-1 and TRBJ2-7, reads KAGVTQTPRYLIKTRGQQVTLSCSPISGHRSVSWYQQTPGQGLQFLFEYFSETQRNKGNFPGRFSGRQFSNSRSEMNVSTLELGDSALYLCASSAGTDPDTKYFGPGTRLTVT.

This clonotype was counted many times. The gene calls are TRBV27 and TRBJ1-1; unclear D gene. The CDR3 consists of 13 residues. V was shortened by 7 bases and J by 2 bases, with 11 bases between the two germline ends. CDR1 and CDR2 from the germline V gene are MNHEY and SMNVEV (reference sequence). The CDR3 bases are TGTGCCAGCACCCAAGGGATAAACACTGAAGCTTTCTTT. It codes for CASTQGINTEAFF.

The sample holds many counts of this clonotype. The chain joins TRBV7-2 to TRBJ1-3, with D maybe TRBD1 (5 bases). V was cut by 1 base and J by 0 bases, with 13 bases left in between. The CDR3 covers 17 residues. Germline V gives CDR1 SGHTA, CDR2 FQGNSA. The CDR3 sequence: CASSLEKGLFSGNTIYF. CDR3 sequence (DNA): TGTGCCAGCAGCTTAGAAAAGGGGCTCTTCTCTGGAAACACCATATATTTT.

This clonotype was counted at least ten times. J is TRBJ2-2 and V is TRBV7-8; possible D gene TRBD2, 6 bases. Germline assignment: CDR1 SGHVS and CDR2 FQNEAQ. V lost 2 bases, J lost 4 bases, and 11 bases lay in between. The CDR3 runs 15 residues. The CDR3 is CASSLSEGSTGELFF. DNA for the CDR3: TGTGCCAGCAGCTTATCGGAGGGGAGCACCGGGGAGCTGTTTTTT.

This clonotype was counted ten times or more. The CDR3 DNA follows: TGCGCCAGCAGCCCGAGGGGCCCATATGGCTACACCTTC. Residues: CASSPRGPYGYTF. The chain links TRBV4-1 to TRBJ1-2; D is possibly TRBD1 (5 bases). The CDR3 loop spans 13 amino acids. V shed 4 bases and J shed 5 bases, with 11 bases lying between them. Germline CDR1 reads MGHRA; CDR2 reads YSYEKL.

This clonotype is labeled medium-sized. The rearrangement joins TRBV2 to TRBJ2-3; the D gene is possibly TRBD1 (5 bases). V was clipped by 6 bases and J by 2 bases, with 9 bases between them. The CDR3 runs to 13 residues. The germline gives CDR1 SNHLY, CDR2 FYNNEI. Written as DNA, the CDR3 is TGTGCCAGCAGGACGGACAACACAGATACGCAGTATTTT. Its translation is CASRTDNTDTQYF.

This clonotype appeared many times. The chain has TRBV29-1 and TRBJ2-2; a possible D gene is TRBD1 (6 bases). CDR3 length: 15 amino acids. Per germline, CDR1 SQVTM and CDR2 ANQGSEA. V lost 5 bases to trimming and J lost 2 bases, with 15 bases between them. The CDR3 sequence is CSVSQARGNTGELFF. The CDR3, as DNA: TGCAGCGTTTCCCAAGCCAGGGGAAACACCGGGGAGCTGTTTTTT.

This clonotype came up a few times. The CDR3, as DNA: TGTGCCAGCAGTTTCTCCGGGAGCTCCTACAATGAGCAGTTCTTC. It yields the protein CASSFSGSSYNEQFF. This chain links TRBV12-3 or TRBV12-4 with TRBJ2-1; maybe TRBD2 (6 bases). Trimming stripped 3 bases from V and 0 bases from J, with 9 bases between. This CDR3 has 15 residues.

In this sample, this clonotype turned up many times. The J gene is TRBJ1-5, the V gene TRBV12-3 or TRBV12-4, with D tentatively TRBD1 (5 bases). V lost 6 bases and J lost 1, with 10 bases in between. CDR3 size: 14 residues. CDR3 amino acids: CASRGTGSNQPQHF. For the CDR3, the DNA is TGTGCCAGCAGGGGGACGGGAAGCAATCAGCCCCAGCATTTT.

At least ten counts were recorded for this clonotype. V is TRBV12-3 or TRBV12-4 and J is TRBJ2-7; 8 nucleotides align to TRBD2. The CDR3 contains 14 residues. The V gene end was trimmed by 7 bases and the J gene end by 6 bases; junction bases not matched to a gene: 11. CDR3 protein: CASKIAGFFGEQYF. The CDR3 bases are TGTGCCAGCAAGATAGCGGGATTCTTTGGCGAGCAGTACTTC.

This clonotype was observed at least ten times. The rearrangement joins TRBV6-2 or TRBV6-3 to TRBJ2-1; D call uncertain. This CDR3 comprises 13 residues. The V and J ends lost 0 bases and 10 bases respectively, with 10 bases between them. Looked up from germline, CDR1 is MNHEY and CDR2 is SVGEGT. The CDR3 reads CASSYSGIPEQFF. CDR3 bases: TGTGCCAGCAGTTACTCGGGGATCCCCGAGCAGTTCTTC.

This clonotype was observed at least ten times. This chain uses TRBV20-1 with TRBJ1-5; TRBD1 matches 11 bases. The J segment lost 8 bases and the V segment lost 0 bases, leaving 9 bases of the junction unmatched. CDR3 length: 16 residues. Germline V gene lookup returns CDR1 DFQATT and CDR2 SNEGSKA (reference sequence). The CDR3 region is CSARDSAGTGGEPQHF. The CDR3 DNA reads TGCAGTGCTAGAGATTCTGCGGGGACAGGGGGTGAGCCCCAGCATTTT.

This clonotype was counted ten times or more. The chain carries TRBV5-6 and TRBJ1-2, with 9 bases lining up with TRBD1. Germline V gene data show CDR1 as SGHDT and CDR2 as YYEEEE. This CDR3 has 17 amino acids. V was pared by 3 bases and J by 4 bases, with 13 bases of the junction left unmatched. The CDR3 protein is CASSWTGAPRLRYGYTF. The CDR3 DNA reads TGTGCCAGCAGCTGGACAGGGGCCCCCCGACTTCGCTATGGCTACACCTTC.

The sample holds many counts of this clonotype. CDR3 residues: CASSESGGRDYGYTF. In DNA, the CDR3 is TGCGCCAGCAGTGAGTCGGGGGGGCGCGACTATGGCTACACCTTC. V is TRBV10-2 and J is TRBJ1-2, with a tentative D call TRBD1 (6 bases). The CDR3 contains 15 residues. V lost 0 bases and J 3 bases, leaving 11 bases between the germline ends. Germline V CDR1 and CDR2: WSHSY, SAAADI.

Many counts were recorded for this clonotype. V is TRBV24-1 and J is TRBJ2-5, with D perhaps matching TRBD1 (6 bases). Trimming shortened V by 1 base and J by 5 bases, and 13 bases separated the two germline ends. CDR1 and CDR2 (germline): KGHDR, SFDVKD. CDR3 length: 15 residues. The CDR3 coding sequence is TGTGCCACCAGTGATTTCCGGCAGGGGTGGGAGACCCAGTACTTC. Encoded protein: CATSDFRQGWETQYF.

This clonotype was found many times. The chain combines TRBV20-1 with TRBJ2-7; D may be TRBD2 (5 bases). V lost 3 bases and J lost 3, with 15 bases in between. This CDR3 spans 14 amino acids. Germline CDR1 DFQATT, CDR2 SNEGSKA (reference sequence). The CDR3 is CSASKAVGSYEQYF. The DNA for the CDR3 is TGCAGTGCTAGTAAGGCGGTTGGGAGCTACGAGCAGTACTTC.